Following are 9 T cell receptor beta chains from one sample sequenced in a study of cytomegalovirus exposure and HLA in healthy donors. The PCR contained 60 Vbeta and 13 Jbeta primers. The table came from immunoSEQ multiplex PCR; TCRdb's copy has only in-frame clones and leaves some out. The sample consists of approximately 99,000 clones, around 72% of them appearing once. The specimen sequenced was PBMCs. The receptor source for this set is a man aged 35 to 55 in good health and CMV-seronegative.

The chain uses TRBV18 and TRBJ1-5, with 7 bases lining up with TRBD1. Per the germline V gene, CDR1 is KGHSH and CDR2 is LQKENI. The CDR3 is 15 amino acids. After removal of 4 bases from V and 3 bases from J, the junction contained 6 bases not matched to a gene. CDR3 DNA: TGTGCCAGCTCACGGACGGGACAGAACAATCAGCCCCAGCATTTT. It codes for CASSRTGQNNQPQHF.

The V and J genes are TRBV10-3 and TRBJ1-2; D might be TRBD1 (5 bases). V shed 7 bases and J shed 2 bases, with 20 bases lying between them. Germline V gene lookup returns CDR1 ENHRY and CDR2 SYGVKD. The CDR3 totals 16 residues. The CDR3 nucleotides are TGTGCCATCAACCGCGGGGGGTCGACCGACAACTATGGCTACACCTTC. Translation: CAINRGGSTDNYGYTF.

The rearrangement uses TRBV5-1 and TRBJ2-1, with 11 nucleotides matching TRBD1. J gave up 5 bases and V 4 bases, and 5 bases lay outside the gene matches. CDR3 length: 15 amino acids. Germline lookup yields CDR1 SGHRS and CDR2 YFSETQ. The CDR3 DNA reads TGCGCCAGCAGCGGGGGACAGGGGGTCCACAATGAGCAGTTCTTC. As protein: CASSGGQGVHNEQFF.

The rearrangement uses TRBV30 and TRBJ2-5; D remains unclear. In germline, CDR1 is GTSNPN, CDR2 SVGIG (reference sequence). The CDR3 runs to 13 residues. Trimming cost V 0 bases and J 5 bases, with 10 bases left between them. CDR3: CAWSVDNSETQYF. The CDR3 DNA reads as TGTGCCTGGAGTGTAGATAACAGCGAGACCCAGTACTTC.

V gene TRBV5-4 combines with J gene TRBJ1-6; 7 bases fit TRBD1. Losses at the gene ends were 4 bases for V and 4 bases for J; bases not matched to a gene: 8. The CDR3 has 16 residues. CDR1 is SGHNT and CDR2 is YYREEE in the germline V gene (reference sequence). The CDR3 reads CASSINRGQYNSPLHF. In nucleotides, the CDR3 is TGTGCCAGCAGCATCAACAGGGGTCAGTATAATTCACCCCTCCACTTT.

The rearrangement links TRBV11-2 to TRBJ1-5; 10 bases map to TRBD1. J was trimmed by 6 bases and V by 8 bases; bases with no gene match: 22. The CDR3 sequence is 19 residues long. In germline, CDR1 is SGHAT, CDR2 FQNNGV. The CDR3 nucleotides are TGTGCCAGCCACCACCCGGGACAGGGGCACTTAAAATCGGGTCAGCCCCAGCATTTT. Its translation is CASHHPGQGHLKSGQPQHF.

This clone has a handful of counts. This sequence joins TRBV7-2 and TRBJ1-6, with a weak D call TRBD1 (5 bases). Germline CDR1 SGHTA, CDR2 FQGNSA. This CDR3 is built from 13 residues. Deletions cut 5 bases from V and 8 bases from J, with 10 bases between. This CDR3 is CASSPRQYSPLHF. CDR3 in DNA: TGTGCCAGCAGCCCTAGACAGTATTCACCCCTCCACTTT.

The CDR3 reads CASSLWGPVSYEQYF. CDR3 in DNA: TGTGCCAGCAGCTTGTGGGGGCCCGTTTCCTACGAGCAGTACTTC. This chain links TRBV5-8 with TRBJ2-7, with D possibly matching TRBD1 (6 bases). The CDR3 length is 15 residues. V lost 1 base and J 1 base, leaving 12 bases between the germline ends. The germline gives CDR1 SGHTS, CDR2 YDEGEE.

This rearrangement joins TRBV7-9 to TRBJ2-1, with D possibly matching TRBD2 (5 bases). V was pared by 1 base and J by 7 bases, with 8 bases between. Germline V gene sequence: CDR1 SEHNR, CDR2 FQNEAQ (reference sequence). The CDR3 extends over 13 amino acids. As DNA, the CDR3 is TGTGCCAGCAGCTTAGGAGGGTCGAATGAGCAGTTCTTC. Protein: CASSLGGSNEQFF.